Included here is one TCR beta chain sequence, with context. These data belong to a study of patients and donors after allogeneic stem cell transplantation. Via MiXCR, TCRdb re-called the RT-PCR reads, giving one row per CDR3 protein. The data hold about a million distinct CDR3 sequences, with 18% observed a single time. This clonotype was obtained from a human donor who was either an allogeneic HSCT recipient or a stem cell or donor lymphocyte infusion donor (not recorded which). It is not recorded whose cells these are; they may come from a transplant donor. Sequenced sample: blood, either unsorted or a sorted T cell fraction (not recorded which).

The CDR3 is CASSGGGAETQYF. CDR3 DNA: TGTGCCAGCAGTGGCGGGGGGGCTGAGACCCAGTACTTC. The V gene is TRBV5-6, the J gene TRBJ2-5; 9 bases are shared with TRBD2. J lost 5 bases, V lost 5 bases, and 4 bases had no gene match. This CDR3 has 13 amino acids. CDR1 is SGHDT, CDR2 YYEEEE, per germline. Full variable domain (remainder filled in from reference TRBV5-6 and TRBJ2-5): DAGVTQSPTHLIKTRGQQVTLRCSPKSGHDTVSWYQQALGQGPQFIFQYYEEEERQRGNFPDRFSGHQFPNYSSELNVNALLLGDSALYLCASSGGGAETQYFGPGTRLLVL.